The TCR beta chain under discussion was sequenced for a study of cytomegalovirus exposure and HLA in healthy donors. A multiplex PCR was run with 60 Vbeta primers and 13 Jbeta primers. Some clones are missing from TCRdb's copy, which holds only in-frame ones; the method was immunoSEQ multiplex PCR. The data contain 93,000 or so clones, about 71% of them singletons. J was trimmed by 5 bases and V by 3 bases; bases with no gene match: 11. This CDR3 region has 16 residues. Germline CDR1 MDHEN, CDR2 SYDVKM. J is TRBJ2-7 and V is TRBV28; 9 bases align to TRBD2. The material sequenced was PBMCs. This receptor was obtained from a woman aged 50 to 60 in good health and CMV-seronegative. CDR3 protein: CASSFGFGSGSHEQYF. The CDR3, as DNA: TGTGCCAGCAGTTTCGGGTTCGGTAGCGGGAGCCACGAGCAGTACTTC.